This is a list of T cell receptor beta chains from one sample in a study of shared clonotypes between healthy human individuals. Some clones are missing from TCRdb's copy, which holds only in-frame ones; the method was immunoSEQ multiplex PCR. The repertoire includes hundreds of thousands of clones, approximately 96% of them detected once, and over 0.1% sits in the top ten. Sample: naive CD8+ T cells sorted from blood. These receptors were collected from a woman aged 30 to 39 in good health. CDR3s include the opening cysteine and the closing phenylalanine or tryptophan. Each record gives: V gene, clone size, D gene, J gene, CDR3 protein, CDR3 DNA. The D gene is left open where the match is weak. Size is omitted from some rows. Given values are once, few, many or a class for expanded clones.

>TRBV6-1|.|TRBD1|TRBJ1-2
CASSHRGTNYGYTF
TGTGCCAGCAGTCACAGGGGAACTAACTATGGCTACACCTTC
>TRBV21-1|once|.|TRBJ2-7
CASSKSRGFYEQYF
TGTGCCAGCAGCAAATCGAGGGGATTCTACGAGCAGTACTTC
>TRBV2|few|.|TRBJ1-2
CASRTAEGYGYTF
TGTGCCAGCAGGACGGCGGAGGGGTATGGCTACACCTTC
>TRBV19|.|TRBD1|TRBJ2-2
CASSIQTGVYTGELFF
TGTGCCAGTAGTATCCAGACAGGGGTGTACACCGGGGAGCTGTTTTTT
>TRBV29-1|.|.|TRBJ1-2
CSVAGFNYGYTF
TGCAGCGTGGCGGGGTTTAACTATGGCTACACCTTC
>TRBV29-1|.|.|TRBJ1-1
CSVEESEAFF
TGCAGCGTTGAAGAATCTGAAGCTTTCTTT
>TRBV10-1|.|.|TRBJ2-3
CASSETGFTDTQYF
TGCGCCAGCAGTGAGACGGGGTTTACAGATACGCAGTATTTT
>TRBV27|.|TRBD1|TRBJ2-7
CASSNRGSSYEQYF
TGTGCCAGCAGTAACAGGGGGAGCTCCTACGAGCAGTACTTC
>TRBV11-2|.|.|TRBJ1-4
CASSLAPWGGQANEKLFF
TGTGCCAGCAGCTTAGCGCCATGGGGGGGTCAGGCTAATGAAAAACTGTTTTTT
>TRBV11-3|.|.|TRBJ2-1
CASSTDVGLQFF
TGTGCCAGCAGCACCGACGTGGGTTTGCAGTTCTTC
>TRBV19|.|.|TRBJ2-2
CASRPPGLINTGELFF
TGTGCCAGTAGACCCCCGGGACTGATTAACACCGGGGAGCTGTTTTTT
>TRBV28|once|TRBD1|TRBJ1-1
CASRDRGGITEAFF
TGTGCCAGCAGGGACAGGGGGGGGATCACTGAAGCTTTCTTT
>TRBV7-3|.|TRBD2|TRBJ2-1
CASSLIHGLAESQFF
TGTGCCAGCAGCCTGATACACGGACTAGCCGAGTCTCAGTTCTTC
>TRBV28|.|TRBD2|TRBJ2-3
CASSFLAGNADTQYF
TGTGCCAGCAGTTTTCTAGCGGGAAACGCAGATACGCAGTATTTT
>TRBV19|.|TRBD1|TRBJ2-7
CASSIWGQTSYEQYF
TGTGCCAGTAGTATCTGGGGACAGACCTCCTACGAGCAGTACTTC
>TRBV28|.|.|TRBJ2-5
CASSSTRLATQYF
TGTGCCAGCAGTTCCACGCGTCTTGCGACCCAGTACTTC
>TRBV10-3|.|.|TRBJ2-3
CAISEHTDTQYF
TGTGCCATCAGTGAGCACACAGATACGCAGTATTTT
>TRBV11-2|.|.|TRBJ1-5
CASSLEGSQPQHF
TGTGCCAGCAGCTTAGAGGGAAGTCAGCCCCAGCATTTT
>TRBV2|.|.|TRBJ2-3
CASSDRITYTQYF
TGTGCCAGCAGTGACAGGATCACATATACGCAGTATTTT
>TRBV28|.|TRBD2|TRBJ2-3
CASSFERELNTDTQYF
TGTGCCAGCAGTTTCGAGCGGGAGTTGAACACAGATACGCAGTATTTT
>TRBV18|.|TRBD1|TRBJ2-7
CASSPRTDRVYDEQYF
TGTGCCAGCTCACCACGAACGGACAGGGTATACGACGAGCAGTACTTC
>TRBV2|.|.|TRBJ1-5
CASSELAGRNQPQHF
TGTGCCAGCAGTGAACTGGCAGGGAGGAATCAGCCCCAGCATTTT
>TRBV4-1|.|TRBD2|TRBJ2-7
CASSQETGGLYEQYF
TGCGCCAGCAGCCAAGAGACGGGAGGGCTGTACGAGCAGTACTTC
>TRBV7-9|.|TRBD2|TRBJ2-1
CASSRLAGGPNEQFF
TGTGCCAGCAGCCGGCTAGCGGGAGGGCCCAATGAGCAGTTCTTC
>TRBV5-4|.|TRBD2|TRBJ2-5
CASSLAAGGPGETQYF
TGTGCCAGCAGCTTGGCTGCGGGAGGGCCTGGGGAGACCCAGTACTTC
>TRBV28|.|.|TRBJ1-2
CASSFLGAYGYTF
TGTGCCAGCAGTTTTTTAGGGGCATATGGCTACACCTTC
>TRBV27|.|TRBD1|TRBJ1-2
CASSLGTGANYGYTF
TGTGCCAGCAGTTTAGGGACAGGGGCTAACTATGGCTACACCTTC
>TRBV30|.|.|TRBJ2-3
CAWSVLGGPADTQYF
TGTGCCTGGAGTGTACTTGGGGGCCCCGCAGATACGCAGTATTTT
>TRBV10-3|.|.|TRBJ1-1
CAISESGTGSEAFF
TGTGCCATCAGTGAGTCAGGGACCGGGAGTGAAGCTTTCTTT
>TRBV11-2|.|TRBD1|TRBJ1-1
CASRTGGGEAFF
TGTGCCAGCAGAACAGGGGGTGGTGAAGCTTTCTTT
>TRBV4-1|.|.|TRBJ2-3
CASSQGGKDTQYF
TGCGCCAGCAGCCAAGGAGGGAAGGATACGCAGTATTTT
>TRBV27|.|.|TRBJ2-1
CASSSGVSSYNEQFF
TGTGCCAGCAGTTCTGGCGTAAGCTCCTACAATGAGCAGTTCTTC
>TRBV29-1|.|TRBD2|TRBJ2-1
CSVRTSGSYEQFF
TGCAGCGTCAGGACTAGCGGGAGCTATGAGCAGTTCTTC
>TRBV7-8|.|.|TRBJ2-7
CASSLVAGGQGFNEQYF
TGTGCCAGCAGCTTAGTTGCGGGAGGACAGGGGTTCAACGAGCAGTACTTC
>TRBV10-3|.|.|TRBJ1-2
CAISEYGTGYTF
TGTGCCATCAGTGAGTACGGAACAGGCTACACCTTC
>TRBV27|.|TRBD1|TRBJ1-2
CASSTGQGAVGYTF
TGTGCCAGCAGTACGGGACAGGGGGCAGTTGGCTACACCTTC
>TRBV9|.|.|TRBJ2-3
CASSVVGDSTDTQYF
TGTGCCAGCAGCGTAGTCGGGGATAGCACAGATACGCAGTATTTT
>TRBV28|.|.|TRBJ2-7
CASSLVAYEQYF
TGTGCCAGCAGTTTAGTGGCATACGAGCAGTACTTC
>TRBV5-1|.|.|TRBJ2-7
CASSLEVAYEQYF
TGCGCCAGCAGCTTGGAGGTAGCCTACGAGCAGTACTTC
>TRBV28|.|.|TRBJ1-5
CASRRDVGNQPQHF
TGTGCCAGCAGGAGGGACGTAGGCAATCAGCCCCAGCATTTT
>TRBV28|few|TRBD2|TRBJ2-5
CASSPSGSSGSVSQETQYF
TGTGCCAGCAGTCCCTCCGGGTCTAGCGGGAGTGTAAGCCAAGAGACCCAGTACTTC
>TRBV15|.|TRBD2|TRBJ2-1
CATSRGFRTSVNNEQFF
TGTGCCACCAGCAGAGGTTTCCGGACTAGCGTCAACAATGAGCAGTTCTTC
>TRBV2|.|.|TRBJ2-2
CASMGGTGELFF
TGTGCCAGCATGGGGGGTACCGGGGAGCTGTTTTTT
>TRBV11-3|.|.|TRBJ2-1
CASSLAGSYNEQFF
TGTGCCAGCAGCTTAGCAGGCTCCTACAATGAGCAGTTCTTC
>TRBV5-1|.|TRBD1|TRBJ2-5
CASSPQGIEGETQYF
TGCGCCAGCAGCCCACAGGGGATAGAAGGGGAGACCCAGTACTTC
>TRBV29-1|.|TRBD1|TRBJ2-5
CSVPGDRVGETQYF
TGCAGCGTACCCGGGGACAGGGTCGGAGAGACCCAGTACTTC
>TRBV7-2|.|.|TRBJ1-5
CASSLGIRASNQPQHF
TGTGCCAGCAGCTTAGGAATTCGCGCTAGCAATCAGCCCCAGCATTTT
>TRBV5-6|.|.|TRBJ1-1
CASSGGDPGDRTEAFF
TGTGCCAGCAGCGGGGGGGACCCGGGCGACAGGACTGAAGCTTTCTTT
>TRBV7-8|once|.|TRBJ1-4
CASSLVGRADEKLFF
TGTGCCAGCAGCTTAGTGGGTCGGGCGGATGAAAAACTGTTTTTT
>TRBV27|.|TRBD1|TRBJ2-1
CASSLNRGYNEQFF
TGTGCCAGCAGTTTAAACAGGGGGTACAATGAGCAGTTCTTC
>TRBV19|.|.|TRBJ2-7
CASSIALASIYEQYF
TGTGCCAGTAGTATAGCCCTAGCCTCTATCTACGAGCAGTACTTC
>TRBV5-1|few|.|TRBJ2-7
CASSLRGAQEQYF
TGCGCCAGCAGCTTGAGGGGGGCCCAGGAGCAGTACTTC
>TRBV9|.|.|TRBJ1-2
CASSASAEGYTF
TGTGCCAGCAGCGCGTCTGCGGAGGGCTACACCTTC
>TRBV28|.|TRBD1|TRBJ2-6
CASSPRQGRPPGANVLTF
TGTGCCAGCAGTCCTAGACAGGGGAGGCCTCCTGGGGCCAACGTCCTGACTTTC